Listed here are 8 T cell receptor beta chains from one sample, sequenced in a study of T cells in Graves' hyperthyroidism and ophthalmopathy. Researchers took RNA transcripts and amplified the TCR beta CDR3 regions from them. The HTBI set primed first-round TCR CDR3 RT-PCR. TCRdb used MiXCR to reprocess the multiplex PCR reads, holding one entry per CDR3 protein. The sample has roughly 660,000 distinct CDR3 sequences; approximately 15% are singletons. Sequenced: blood. All receptors come from a man aged 50 to 59 with Graves' hyperthyroidism.

A word on this clonotype: An end of the junction differs from the germline gene, which may be a read error. This chain uses TRBV3-1 with TRBJ2-7; D is perhaps TRBD1 (5 bases). CDR3 size: 17 residues. Per germline, CDR1 LGHDT and CDR2 YNNKEL (reference sequence). This CDR3 is CASSPSVRVPQVHEQHF. The CDR3 coding sequence is TGTGCCAGCAGCCCTTCGGTTCGCGTCCCACAGGTCCACGAGCAGCACTTC.

This clonotype was recorded at least ten times. In DNA, the CDR3 is TGTGCCAGCAGTCGAAGGACTAGCGGGAGGGGTCAAGAGACCCAGTACTTC. Translating gives CASSRRTSGRGQETQYF. J is TRBJ2-5 and V is TRBV2, with 15 bases that match TRBD2. Trimming cost V 5 bases and J 2 bases; bases outside gene matches: 6. The CDR3 extends over 17 amino acids. Germline loops: CDR1 SNHLY, CDR2 FYNNEI.

This clonotype was found a few times. This clone may be a read error of a much larger clone one base away. V is TRBV11-2 and J is TRBJ2-1; 8 bases line up with TRBD1. This CDR3 comprises 13 residues. The germline V gene encodes CDR1 SGHAT and CDR2 FQNNGV. CDR3 nucleotide sequence: TGTGCCAGCAGCCCCGGACAGGGTGGTGAGCATTACTTC. This translates into CASSPGQGGEHYF.

The sample holds a few counts of this clonotype. V usage is TRBV4-1 and J usage is TRBJ2-7; maybe TRBD2 (5 bases). V lost 4 bases to trimming and J lost 0 bases, with 22 bases between them. The CDR3 runs to 18 residues. CDR1 MGHRA and CDR2 YSYEKL come from the germline V gene. This chain's CDR3 is CASSPIGGILLSSYEQYF. The DNA of the CDR3 is TGCGCCAGCAGCCCGATTGGAGGAATTCTCCTCAGCTCCTACGAGCAGTACTTC.

This clonotype came up many times. The V call is TRBV5-1, the J call TRBJ2-7; a weak D match, TRBD1 (6 bases). The V and J ends lost 4 bases and 3 bases respectively, with 8 bases between them. The CDR3 loop spans 12 amino acids. Germline V gives CDR1 SGHRS, CDR2 YFSETQ. DNA for the CDR3: TGCGCCAGCAGCCGGGACAACTACGAGCAGTACTTC. Its translation is CASSRDNYEQYF.

The chain employs TRBV19 and TRBJ2-5, with 7 nucleotides matching TRBD2. Unmatched junction bases numbered 5, after V lost 3 bases and J lost 4 bases. CDR1 LNHDA and CDR2 SQIVND come from the germline V gene (reference sequence). There are 14 residues in the CDR3. The CDR3 loop reads CASSMRGGRETQYF. The CDR3 coding sequence is TGTGCCAGTAGTATGAGGGGCGGGAGAGAGACCCAGTACTTC.

The V and J genes are TRBV9 and TRBJ2-1, with D uncertain. CDR1 and CDR2 (germline): SGDLS, YYNGEE. Trimming cost V 0 bases and J 4 bases, with 11 bases left between them. The CDR3 totals 15 residues. CDR3 sequence (DNA): TGTGCCAGCAGCGTAGGCGGAGAGCTATACAATGAGCAGTTCTTC. This sequence encodes CASSVGGELYNEQFF.

This clonotype was counted at least ten times. This chain uses TRBV7-2 with TRBJ2-2; TRBD1 matches 12 bases. The CDR3 spans 15 residues. Unmatched junction bases numbered 3, after V lost 5 bases and J lost 5 bases. From germline, CDR1 is SGHTA and CDR2 FQGNSA. Here the CDR3 reads CASSRGQGATGELFF. The CDR3 DNA sequence: TGTGCCAGCAGCCGGGGACAGGGGGCAACCGGGGAGCTGTTTTTT. Using reference TRBV7-2 and TRBJ2-2 for the parts outside the CDR3, the full variable domain is GAGVSQSPSNKVTEKGKDVELRCDPISGHTALYWYRQSLGQGLEFLIYFQGNSAPDKSGLPSDRFSAERTGGSVSTLTIQRTQQEDSAVYLCASSRGQGATGELFFGEGSRLTVL.